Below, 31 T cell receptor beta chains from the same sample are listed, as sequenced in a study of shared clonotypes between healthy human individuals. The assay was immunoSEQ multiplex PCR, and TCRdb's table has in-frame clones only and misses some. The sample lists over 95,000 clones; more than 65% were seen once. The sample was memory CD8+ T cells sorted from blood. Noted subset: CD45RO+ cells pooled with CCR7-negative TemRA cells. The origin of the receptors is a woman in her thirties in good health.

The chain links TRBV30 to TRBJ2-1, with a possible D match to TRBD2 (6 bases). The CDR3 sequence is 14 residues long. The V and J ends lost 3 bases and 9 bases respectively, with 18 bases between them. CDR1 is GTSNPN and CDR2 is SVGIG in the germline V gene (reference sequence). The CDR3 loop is CAWRVRRLATEQFF. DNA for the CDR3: TGTGCCTGGAGGGTCCGTCGGCTAGCGACTGAGCAGTTCTTC.

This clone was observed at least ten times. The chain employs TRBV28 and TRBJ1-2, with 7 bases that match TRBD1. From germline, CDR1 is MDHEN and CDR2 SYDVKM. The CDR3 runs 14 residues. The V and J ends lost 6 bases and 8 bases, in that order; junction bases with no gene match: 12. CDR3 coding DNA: TGTGCCAGCAGGCCCCAGGGGGAATCGGAAGGCTACACCTTC. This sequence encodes CASRPQGESEGYTF.

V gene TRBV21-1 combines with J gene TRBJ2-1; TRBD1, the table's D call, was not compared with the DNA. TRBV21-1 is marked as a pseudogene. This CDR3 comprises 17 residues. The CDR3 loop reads CASSEPDQGESNNEQFF. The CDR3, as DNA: TGTGCCAGCAGCGAACCCGACCAGGGGGAGTCCAACAATGAGCAGTTCTTC.

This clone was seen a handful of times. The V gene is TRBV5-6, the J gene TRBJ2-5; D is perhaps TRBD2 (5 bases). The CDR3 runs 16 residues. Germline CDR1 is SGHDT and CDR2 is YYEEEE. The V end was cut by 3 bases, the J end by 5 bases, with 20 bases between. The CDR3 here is CASSSDGPLRGETQYF. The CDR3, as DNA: TGTGCCAGCAGCTCGGACGGGCCCCTGAGAGGGGAGACCCAGTACTTC.

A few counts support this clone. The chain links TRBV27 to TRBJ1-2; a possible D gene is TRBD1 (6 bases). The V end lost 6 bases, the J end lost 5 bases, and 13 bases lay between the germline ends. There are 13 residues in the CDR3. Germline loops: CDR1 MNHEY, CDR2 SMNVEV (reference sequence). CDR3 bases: TGTGCCAGCAGCTCGACAGGACCATATGGCTACACCTTC. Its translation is CASSSTGPYGYTF.

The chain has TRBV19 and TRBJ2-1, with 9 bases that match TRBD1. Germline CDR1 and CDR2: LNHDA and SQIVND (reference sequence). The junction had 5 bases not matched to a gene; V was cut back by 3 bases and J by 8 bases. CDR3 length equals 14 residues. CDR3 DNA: TGTGCCAGTAGTATGGGACAGGGTCCCTATGAGCAGTTCTTC. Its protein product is CASSMGQGPYEQFF.

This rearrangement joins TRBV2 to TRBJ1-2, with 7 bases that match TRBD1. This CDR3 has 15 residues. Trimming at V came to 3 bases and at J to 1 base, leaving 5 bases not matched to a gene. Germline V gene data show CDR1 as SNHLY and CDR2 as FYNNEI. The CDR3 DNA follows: TGTGCCAGCAGTGAGACAGGGAACCTTAACTATGGCTACACCTTC. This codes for CASSETGNLNYGYTF.

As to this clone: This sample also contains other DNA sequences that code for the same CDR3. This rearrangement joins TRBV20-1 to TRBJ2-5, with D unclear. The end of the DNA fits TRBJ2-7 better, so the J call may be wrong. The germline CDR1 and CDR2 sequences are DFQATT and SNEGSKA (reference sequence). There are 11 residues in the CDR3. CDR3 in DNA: TGCAGTGCAAAGGAAGTCTACGAGCAGTACTTC. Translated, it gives CSAKEVYEQYF.

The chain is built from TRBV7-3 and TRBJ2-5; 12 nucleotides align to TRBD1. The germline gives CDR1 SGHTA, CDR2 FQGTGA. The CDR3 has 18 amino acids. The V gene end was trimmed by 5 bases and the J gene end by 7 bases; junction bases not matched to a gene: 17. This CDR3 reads CASSPTAPGTGGAVTQYF. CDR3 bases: TGTGCCAGCAGCCCCACCGCTCCCGGGACAGGGGGCGCGGTGACCCAGTACTTC.

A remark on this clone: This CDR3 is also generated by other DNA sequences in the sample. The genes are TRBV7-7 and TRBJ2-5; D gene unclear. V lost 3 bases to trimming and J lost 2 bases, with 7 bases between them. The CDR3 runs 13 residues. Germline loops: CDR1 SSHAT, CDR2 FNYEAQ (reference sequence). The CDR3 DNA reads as TGTGCCAGCAGCTTTGGGCCACAAGAGACCCAGTACTTC. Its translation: CASSFGPQETQYF.

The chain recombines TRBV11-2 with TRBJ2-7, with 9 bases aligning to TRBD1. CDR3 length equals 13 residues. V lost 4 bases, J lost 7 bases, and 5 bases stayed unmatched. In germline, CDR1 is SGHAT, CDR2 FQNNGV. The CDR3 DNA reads TGTGCCAGCAGCTCCGGGACAGGGTTTGAGCAGTACTTC. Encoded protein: CASSSGTGFEQYF. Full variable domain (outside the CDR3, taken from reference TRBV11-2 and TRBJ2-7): EAGVAQSPRYKIIEKRQSVAFWCNPISGHATLYWYQQILGQGPKLLIQFQNNGVVDDSQLPKDRFSAERLKGVDSTLKIQPAKLEDSAVYLCASSSGTGFEQYFGPGTRLTVT.

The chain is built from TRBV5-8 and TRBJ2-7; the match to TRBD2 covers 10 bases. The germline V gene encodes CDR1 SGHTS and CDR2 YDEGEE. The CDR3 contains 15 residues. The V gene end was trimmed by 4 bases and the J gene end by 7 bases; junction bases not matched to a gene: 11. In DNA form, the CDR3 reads TGTGCCAGCAGCCAAGATCACGGGACTAGCGATGAGCAGTACTTC. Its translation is CASSQDHGTSDEQYF. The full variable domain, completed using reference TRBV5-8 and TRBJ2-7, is EAGVTQSPTHLIKTRGQQATLRCSPISGHTSVYWYQQALGLGLQFLLWYDEGEERNRGNFPPRFSGRQFPNYSSELNVNALELEDSALYLCASSQDHGTSDEQYFGPGTRLTVT.

CDR3 loop: CASSGRRDDSGANVLTF. CDR3 bases: TGTGCCAGCAGCGGGCGGAGGGACGACTCTGGGGCCAACGTCCTGACTTTC. The J gene is TRBJ2-6, the V gene TRBV5-6, with D perhaps TRBD2 (6 bases). CDR3 length: 17 residues. With 4 bases removed from V and 0 bases from J, the gap between germline ends came to 14 bases. From germline, CDR1 is SGHDT and CDR2 YYEEEE.

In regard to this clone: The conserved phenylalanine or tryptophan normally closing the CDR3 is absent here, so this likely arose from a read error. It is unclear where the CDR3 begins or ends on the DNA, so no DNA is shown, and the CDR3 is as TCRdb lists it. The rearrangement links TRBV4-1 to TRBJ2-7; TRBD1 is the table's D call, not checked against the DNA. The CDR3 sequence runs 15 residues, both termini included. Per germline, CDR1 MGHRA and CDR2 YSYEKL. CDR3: CASSQVLGQTLRAVL.

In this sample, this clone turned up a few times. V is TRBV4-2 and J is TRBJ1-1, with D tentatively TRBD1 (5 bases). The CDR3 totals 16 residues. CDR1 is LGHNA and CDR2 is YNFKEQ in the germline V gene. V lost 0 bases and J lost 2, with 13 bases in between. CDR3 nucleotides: TGTGCCAGCAGCCAAGATTCGTCAGGGTATAACACTGAAGCTTTCTTT. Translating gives CASSQDSSGYNTEAFF.

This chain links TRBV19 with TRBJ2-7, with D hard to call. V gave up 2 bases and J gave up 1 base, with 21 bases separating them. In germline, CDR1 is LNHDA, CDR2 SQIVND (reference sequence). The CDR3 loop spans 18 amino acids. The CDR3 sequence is CASSISLYRLSESYEQYF. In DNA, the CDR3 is TGTGCCAGTAGTATATCCCTTTACCGACTGTCTGAATCCTACGAGCAGTACTTC.

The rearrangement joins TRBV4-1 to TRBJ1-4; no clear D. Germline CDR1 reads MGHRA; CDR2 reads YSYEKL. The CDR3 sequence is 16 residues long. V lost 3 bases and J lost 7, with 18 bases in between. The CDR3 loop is CASSQSGPRWGEKLFF. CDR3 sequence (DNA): TGCGCCAGCAGCCAGAGTGGCCCTCGATGGGGTGAAAAACTGTTTTTT.

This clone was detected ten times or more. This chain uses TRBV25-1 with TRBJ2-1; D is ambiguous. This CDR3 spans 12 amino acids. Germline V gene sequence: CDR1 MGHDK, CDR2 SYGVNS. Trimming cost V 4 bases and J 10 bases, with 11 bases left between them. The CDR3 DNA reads TGTGCCAGCAGTGTCCTCGGTCCCGAGCAGTTCTTC. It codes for CASSVLGPEQFF.

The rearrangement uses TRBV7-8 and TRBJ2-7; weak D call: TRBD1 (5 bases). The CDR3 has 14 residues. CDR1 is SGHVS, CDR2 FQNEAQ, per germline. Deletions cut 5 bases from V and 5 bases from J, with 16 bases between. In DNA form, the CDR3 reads TGTGCCAGCAGCCAGAGACAGCCTTTGGACGAGCAGTACTTC. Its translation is CASSQRQPLDEQYF.

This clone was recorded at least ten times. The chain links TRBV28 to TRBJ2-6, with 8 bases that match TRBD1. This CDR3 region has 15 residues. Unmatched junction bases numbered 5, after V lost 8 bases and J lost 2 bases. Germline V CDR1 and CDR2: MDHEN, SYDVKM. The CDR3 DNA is TGTGCCAGCGTATCCAGGGGGCCTGGGGCCAACGTCCTGACTTTC. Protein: CASVSRGPGANVLTF.

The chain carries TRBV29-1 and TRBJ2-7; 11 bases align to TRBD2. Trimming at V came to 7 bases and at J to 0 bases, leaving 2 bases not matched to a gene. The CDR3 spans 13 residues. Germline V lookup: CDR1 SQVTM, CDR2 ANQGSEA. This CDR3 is CSATSGSSYEQYF. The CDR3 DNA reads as TGCAGCGCAACTAGCGGGAGCTCCTACGAGCAGTACTTC.

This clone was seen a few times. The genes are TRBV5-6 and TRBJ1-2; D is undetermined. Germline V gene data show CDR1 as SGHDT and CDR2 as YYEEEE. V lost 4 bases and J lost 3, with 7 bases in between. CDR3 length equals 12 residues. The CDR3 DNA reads TGTGCCAGCAGCGCTGACGACTATGGCTACACCTTC. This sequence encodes CASSADDYGYTF.

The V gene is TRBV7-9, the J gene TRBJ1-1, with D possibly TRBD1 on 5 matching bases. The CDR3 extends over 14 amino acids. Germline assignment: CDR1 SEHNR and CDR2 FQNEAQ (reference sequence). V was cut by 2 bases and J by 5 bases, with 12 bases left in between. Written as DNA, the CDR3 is TGTGCCAGCAGCTTACCAGGGCTGGGGACTGAAGCTTTCTTT. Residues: CASSLPGLGTEAFF.

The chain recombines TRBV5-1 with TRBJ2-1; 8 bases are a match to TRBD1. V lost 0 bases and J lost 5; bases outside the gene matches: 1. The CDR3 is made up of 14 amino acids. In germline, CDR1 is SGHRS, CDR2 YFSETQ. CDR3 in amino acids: CASSLGQGNNEQFF. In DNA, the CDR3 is TGCGCCAGCAGCTTGGGACAGGGGAACAATGAGCAGTTCTTC.

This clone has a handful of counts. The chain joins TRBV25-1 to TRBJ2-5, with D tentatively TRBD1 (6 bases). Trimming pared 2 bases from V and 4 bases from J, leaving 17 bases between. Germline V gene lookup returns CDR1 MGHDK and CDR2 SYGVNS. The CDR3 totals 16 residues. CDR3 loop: CASSEGRGSSAETQYF. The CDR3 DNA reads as TGTGCCAGCAGTGAAGGTAGGGGGAGCAGCGCAGAGACCCAGTACTTC.

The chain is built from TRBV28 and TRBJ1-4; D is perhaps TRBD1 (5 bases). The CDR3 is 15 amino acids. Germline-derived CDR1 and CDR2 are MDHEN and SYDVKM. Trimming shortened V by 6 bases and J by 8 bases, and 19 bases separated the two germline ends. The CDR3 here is CASRSGPRRGEKLFF. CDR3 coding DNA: TGTGCCAGCAGGTCGGGACCGCGACGTGGCGAAAAACTGTTTTTT.

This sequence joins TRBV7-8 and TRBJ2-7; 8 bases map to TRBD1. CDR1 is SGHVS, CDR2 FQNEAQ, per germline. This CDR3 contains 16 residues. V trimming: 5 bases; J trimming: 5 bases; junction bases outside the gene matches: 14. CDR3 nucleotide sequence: TGTGCCAGCAGCCCCTCCCCGGGGGACAGGCACGACGAGCAGTACTTC. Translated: CASSPSPGDRHDEQYF.

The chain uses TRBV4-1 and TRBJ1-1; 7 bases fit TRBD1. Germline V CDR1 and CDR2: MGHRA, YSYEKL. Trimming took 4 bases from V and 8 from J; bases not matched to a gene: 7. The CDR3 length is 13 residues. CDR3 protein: CASSRGGRGEAFF. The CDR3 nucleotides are TGCGCCAGCAGCCGAGGGGGCAGGGGAGAAGCTTTCTTT.

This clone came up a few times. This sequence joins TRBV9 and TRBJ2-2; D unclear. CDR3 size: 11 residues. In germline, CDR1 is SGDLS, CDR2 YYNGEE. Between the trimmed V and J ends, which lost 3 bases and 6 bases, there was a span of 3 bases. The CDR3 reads CASSEPGELFF. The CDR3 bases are TGTGCCAGCAGCGAGCCCGGGGAGCTGTTTTTT.

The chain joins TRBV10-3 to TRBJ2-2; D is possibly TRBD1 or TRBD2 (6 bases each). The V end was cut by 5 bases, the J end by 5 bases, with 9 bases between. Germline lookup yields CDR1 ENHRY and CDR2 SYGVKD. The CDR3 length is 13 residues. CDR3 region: CAISKGGTGELFF. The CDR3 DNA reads TGTGCCATCAGTAAAGGGGGGACCGGGGAGCTGTTTTTT.

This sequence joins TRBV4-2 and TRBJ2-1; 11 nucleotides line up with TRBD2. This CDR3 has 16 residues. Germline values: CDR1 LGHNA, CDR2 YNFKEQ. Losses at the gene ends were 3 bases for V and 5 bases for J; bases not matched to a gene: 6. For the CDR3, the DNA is TGTGCCAGCAGCCATCGACTAGCGGGAAGGAACAATGAGCAGTTCTTC. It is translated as CASSHRLAGRNNEQFF.